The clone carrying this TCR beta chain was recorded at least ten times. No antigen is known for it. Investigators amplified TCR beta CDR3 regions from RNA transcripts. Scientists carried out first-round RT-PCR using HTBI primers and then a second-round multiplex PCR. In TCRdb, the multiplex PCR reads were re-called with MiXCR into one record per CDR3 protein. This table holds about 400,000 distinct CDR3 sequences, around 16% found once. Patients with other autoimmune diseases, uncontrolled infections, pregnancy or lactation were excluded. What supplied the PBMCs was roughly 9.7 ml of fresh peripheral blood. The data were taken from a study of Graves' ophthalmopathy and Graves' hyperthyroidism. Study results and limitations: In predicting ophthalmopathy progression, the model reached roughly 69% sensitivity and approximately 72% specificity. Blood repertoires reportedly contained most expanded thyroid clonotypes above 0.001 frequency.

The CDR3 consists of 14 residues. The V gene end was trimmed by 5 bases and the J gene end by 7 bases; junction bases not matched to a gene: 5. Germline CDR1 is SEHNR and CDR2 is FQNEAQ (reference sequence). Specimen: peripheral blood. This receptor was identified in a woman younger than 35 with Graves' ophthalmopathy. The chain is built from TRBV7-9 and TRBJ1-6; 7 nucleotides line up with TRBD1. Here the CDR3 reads CASSKGQINSPLHF. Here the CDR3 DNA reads TGTGCCAGCAGCAAGGGACAGATAAATTCACCCCTCCACTTT.